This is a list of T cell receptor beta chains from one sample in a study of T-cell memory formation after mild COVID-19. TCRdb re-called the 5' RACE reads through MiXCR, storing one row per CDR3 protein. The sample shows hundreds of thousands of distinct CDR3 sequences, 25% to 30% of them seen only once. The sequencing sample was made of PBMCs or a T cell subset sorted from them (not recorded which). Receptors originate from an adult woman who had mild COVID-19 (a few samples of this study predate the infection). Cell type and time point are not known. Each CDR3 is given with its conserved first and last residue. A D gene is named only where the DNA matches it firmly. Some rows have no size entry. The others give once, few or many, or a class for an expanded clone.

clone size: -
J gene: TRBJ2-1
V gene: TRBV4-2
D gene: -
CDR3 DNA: TGTGCCAGCAGCCCCCGGACAGGAGGGTCCTACAATGAGCAGTTCTTC
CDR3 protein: CASSPRTGGSYNEQFF

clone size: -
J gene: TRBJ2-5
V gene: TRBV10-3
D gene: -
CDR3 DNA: TGTGCCATCGGCCGGGGGGAGACCCAGTACTTC
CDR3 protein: CAIGRGETQYF

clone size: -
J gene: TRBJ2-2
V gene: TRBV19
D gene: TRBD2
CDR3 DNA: TGTGCCAGTAGTAGGACTAGCGGGGGGGCAAGCACCGGGGAGCTGTTTTTT
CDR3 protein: CASSRTSGGASTGELFF

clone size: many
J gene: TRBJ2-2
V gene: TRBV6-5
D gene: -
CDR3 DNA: TGTGCCAGCAGTTACGGGCAGGGGAACACCGGGGAGCTGTTTTTT
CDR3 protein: CASSYGQGNTGELFF

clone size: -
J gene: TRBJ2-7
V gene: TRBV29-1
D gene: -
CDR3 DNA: TGCAGCGTTGCCAAACCAGACGGTTACGAGCAGTACTTC
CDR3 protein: CSVAKPDGYEQYF

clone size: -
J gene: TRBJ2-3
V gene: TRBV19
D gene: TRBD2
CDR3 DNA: TGTGCCAGTAGTCGGGGGGTAGGAGATACGCAGTATTTT
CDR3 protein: CASSRGVGDTQYF

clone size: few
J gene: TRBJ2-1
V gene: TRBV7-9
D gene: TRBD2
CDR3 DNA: TGTGCCAGCAGCTTTCAGGACGGGAGGGATAATGAGCAGTTCTTC
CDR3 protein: CASSFQDGRDNEQFF

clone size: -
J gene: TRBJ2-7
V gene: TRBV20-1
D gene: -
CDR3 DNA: TGCAGTACAGGGAGGGGCGAGCAGTACTTC
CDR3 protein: CSTGRGEQYF

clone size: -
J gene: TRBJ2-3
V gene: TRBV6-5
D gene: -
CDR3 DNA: TGTGCCACTCAACTTGGGACCGATAACACAGATACGCAGTATTTT
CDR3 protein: CATQLGTDNTDTQYF

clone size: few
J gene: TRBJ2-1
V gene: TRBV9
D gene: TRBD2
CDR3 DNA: TGTGCCAGCAGCCCCGGGAGTAGCGGGGGGTTCAATGAGCAGTTCTTC
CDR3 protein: CASSPGSSGGFNEQFF

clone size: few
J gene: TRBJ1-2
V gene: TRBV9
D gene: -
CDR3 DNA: TGTGCCAGCAGCGTAGGGACGGCTAACTATGGCTACACCTTC
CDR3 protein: CASSVGTANYGYTF

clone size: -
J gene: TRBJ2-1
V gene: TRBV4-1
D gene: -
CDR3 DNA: TGCGCCAGCAGCCAAACCCGGGGGGCGGATGAGCAGTTCTTC
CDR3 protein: CASSQTRGADEQFF

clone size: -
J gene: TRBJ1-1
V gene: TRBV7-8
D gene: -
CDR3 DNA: TGTGCCAGCAGCTCCCCTATCGGGGCCCCCCCTGAAGCTTTCTTT
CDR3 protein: CASSSPIGAPPEAFF

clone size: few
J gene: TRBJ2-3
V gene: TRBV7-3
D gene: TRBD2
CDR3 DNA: TGTGCCAGCAGCCTTAAAGCGGGGGGGCCGGCGGATACGCAGTATTTT
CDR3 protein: CASSLKAGGPADTQYF

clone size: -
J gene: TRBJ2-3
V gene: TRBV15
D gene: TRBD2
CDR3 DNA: TGTGCCACCAGCCGGGGGGACACAGATACGCAGTATTTT
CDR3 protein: CATSRGDTDTQYF

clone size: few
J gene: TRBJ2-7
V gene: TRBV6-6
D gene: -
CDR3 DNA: TGTGCCAGCAGTCCATTGGACGTCTCCTACGAGCAGTACTTC
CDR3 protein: CASSPLDVSYEQYF

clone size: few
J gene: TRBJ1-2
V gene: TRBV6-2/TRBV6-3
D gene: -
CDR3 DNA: TGTGCCAGCAGTTACGGTGTGAGAGGAGGCTACACCTTC
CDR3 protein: CASSYGVRGGYTF

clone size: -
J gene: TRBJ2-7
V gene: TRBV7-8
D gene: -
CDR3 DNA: TGTGCCAGCAGCTTTTTTGCAGGGCGCGGGTCCTACGAGCAGTACTTC
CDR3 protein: CASSFFAGRGSYEQYF

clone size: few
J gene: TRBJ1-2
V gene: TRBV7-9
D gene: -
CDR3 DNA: TGTGCCAGCAGCTTAGGACAGTTGGGCTATGGCTACACCTTC
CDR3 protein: CASSLGQLGYGYTF

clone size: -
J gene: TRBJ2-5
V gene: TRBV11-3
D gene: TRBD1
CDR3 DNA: TGTGCCAGCAGCCCCCAACAGGGGCTGACCCAGTACTTC
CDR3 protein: CASSPQQGLTQYF

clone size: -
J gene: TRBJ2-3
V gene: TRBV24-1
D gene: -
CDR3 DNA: TGTGCCACCGGGCCGGACGGAACAGATACGCAGTATTTT
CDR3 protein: CATGPDGTDTQYF

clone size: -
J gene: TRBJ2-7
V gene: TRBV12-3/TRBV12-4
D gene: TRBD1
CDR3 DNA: TGTGCCAGCAGTTTATTAAACAGGGGGGCCGAGCAGTACTTC
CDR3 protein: CASSLLNRGAEQYF

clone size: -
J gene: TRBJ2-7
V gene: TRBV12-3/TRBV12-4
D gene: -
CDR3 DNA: TGTGCCAGCAGCCCTGTCTCAGGCGGCTCCTACGAGCAGTACTTC
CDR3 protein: CASSPVSGGSYEQYF

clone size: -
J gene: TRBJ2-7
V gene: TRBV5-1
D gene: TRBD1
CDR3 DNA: TGCGCCAGCAGACCCGGGACAGGGAGGGACGAGCAGTACTTC
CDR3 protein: CASRPGTGRDEQYF

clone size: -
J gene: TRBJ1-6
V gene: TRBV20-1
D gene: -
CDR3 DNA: TGCAGTGCTAGGGCAGGGGTGCATAATTCACCCCTCCACTTT
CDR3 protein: CSARAGVHNSPLHF

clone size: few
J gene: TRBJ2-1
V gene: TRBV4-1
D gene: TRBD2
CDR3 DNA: TGCGCCAGCAGCCAAGAAACCACGGATCGGCTAGCGGGCTTTGAGCAGTTCTTC
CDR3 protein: CASSQETTDRLAGFEQFF

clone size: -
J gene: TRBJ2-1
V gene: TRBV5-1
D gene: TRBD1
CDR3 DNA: TGCGCCAGCAGCTTGGTCCCCGCAGGGGGCAATGAGCAGTTCTTC
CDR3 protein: CASSLVPAGGNEQFF

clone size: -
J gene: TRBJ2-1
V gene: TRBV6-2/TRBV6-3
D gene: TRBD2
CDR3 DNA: TGTGCCAGCAGTTACTTCCGGGGGGTAACGAATGAGCAGTTCTTC
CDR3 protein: CASSYFRGVTNEQFF

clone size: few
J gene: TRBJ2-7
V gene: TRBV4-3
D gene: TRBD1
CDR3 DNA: TGCGCCAGCAGCCAAGAGCGGACAGGGGTTCAAAACGAGCAGTACTTC
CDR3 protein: CASSQERTGVQNEQYF

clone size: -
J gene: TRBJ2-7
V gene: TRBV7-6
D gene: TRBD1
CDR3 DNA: TGTGCCAGCAGCTTGATGGGACAGACTTTAGACTACGAGCAGTACTTC
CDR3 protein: CASSLMGQTLDYEQYF

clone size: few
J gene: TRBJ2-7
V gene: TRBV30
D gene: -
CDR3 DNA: TGTGCCTGGAGTCCGGCCGCCTTGGAGCAGTACTTC
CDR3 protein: CAWSPAALEQYF

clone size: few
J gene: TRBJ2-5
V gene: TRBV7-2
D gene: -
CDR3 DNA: TGTGCCAGCAGCTTAGCGGGAACGGAGACCCAGTACTTC
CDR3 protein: CASSLAGTETQYF

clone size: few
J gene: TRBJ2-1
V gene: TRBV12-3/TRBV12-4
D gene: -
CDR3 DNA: TGTGCCAGCGTGGGGAGCTCCTACAATGAGCAGTTCTTC
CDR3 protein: CASVGSSYNEQFF

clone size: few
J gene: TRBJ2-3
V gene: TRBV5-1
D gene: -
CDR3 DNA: TGCGCCAGCAGCTTGGGTCTGGCAGTCGAAGATACGCAGTATTTT
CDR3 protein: CASSLGLAVEDTQYF

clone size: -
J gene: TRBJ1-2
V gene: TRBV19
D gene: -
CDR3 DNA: TGTGCCAGTCGTAAGGAGAGTGAATTGGGGGCTAGCGCCTTC
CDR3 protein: CASRKESELGASAF

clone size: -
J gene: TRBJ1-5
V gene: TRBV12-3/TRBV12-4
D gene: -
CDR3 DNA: TGTGCCAGCAGTTTCGGGGGGCCTGGTCAGCCCCAGCATTTT
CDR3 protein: CASSFGGPGQPQHF

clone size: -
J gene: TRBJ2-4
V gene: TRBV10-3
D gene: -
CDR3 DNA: TGTGCCATCAGTGAGTCGACTGGGGTAAACATTCAGTACTTC
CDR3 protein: CAISESTGVNIQYF

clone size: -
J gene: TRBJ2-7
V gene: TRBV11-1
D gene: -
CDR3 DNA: TGTGCCAGCAGCTTATACGAGGACTCCTACGAGCAGTACTTC
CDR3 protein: CASSLYEDSYEQYF

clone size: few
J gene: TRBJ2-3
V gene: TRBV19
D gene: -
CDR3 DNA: TGTGCCAGTAGTGACCCGACGGCAGATACGCAGTATTTT
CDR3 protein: CASSDPTADTQYF

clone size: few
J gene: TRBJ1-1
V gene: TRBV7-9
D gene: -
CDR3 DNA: TGTGCCGTTGAGTCGGGGGCGGGTGAAGCTTTCTTT
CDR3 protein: CAVESGAGEAFF

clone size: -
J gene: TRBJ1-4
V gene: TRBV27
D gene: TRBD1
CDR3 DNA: TGTGCCAGCAGCCCGGGGGACAGCCATGAAAAACTGTTTTTT
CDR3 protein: CASSPGDSHEKLFF

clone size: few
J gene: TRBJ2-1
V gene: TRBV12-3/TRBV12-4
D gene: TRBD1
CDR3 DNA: TGTGCCAGCAGTCGGGACAGGGTGCGCAATGAGCAGTTCTTC
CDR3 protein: CASSRDRVRNEQFF

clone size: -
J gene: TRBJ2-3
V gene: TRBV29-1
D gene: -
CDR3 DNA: TGCAGCCCCCGGAGATTGGGGGGCGAAGGCACAGATACGCAGTATTTT
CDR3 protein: CSPRRLGGEGTDTQYF

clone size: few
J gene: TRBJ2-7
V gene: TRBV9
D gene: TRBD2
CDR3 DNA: TGTGCCAGCAGCGGCGGGACTAGCGTCTCCTACGAGCAGTACTTC
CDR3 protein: CASSGGTSVSYEQYF

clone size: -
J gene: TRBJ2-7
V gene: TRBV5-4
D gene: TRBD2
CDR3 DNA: TGTGCCAGCAGCTTGGGCGGGAGTTTTAACGAGCAGTACTTC
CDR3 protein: CASSLGGSFNEQYF

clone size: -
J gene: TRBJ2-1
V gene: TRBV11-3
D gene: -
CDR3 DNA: TGTGCCAGCAGCTCAGACCCGGGACTCGGTGGTGAGCAGTTCTTC
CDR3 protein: CASSSDPGLGGEQFF

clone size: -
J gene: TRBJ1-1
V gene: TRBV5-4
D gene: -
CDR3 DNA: TGTGCCAGCAGCTCCCCCCAGGGAGGTGCGACTGAAGCTTTCTTT
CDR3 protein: CASSSPQGGATEAFF

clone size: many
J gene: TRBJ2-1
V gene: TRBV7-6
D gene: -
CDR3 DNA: TGTGCCAGCAGCTTAGCGGGGCGCCTCGCCGGGGAGCAGTTCTTC
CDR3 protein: CASSLAGRLAGEQFF

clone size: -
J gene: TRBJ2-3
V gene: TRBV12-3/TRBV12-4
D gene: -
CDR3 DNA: TGTGCCAGCAGTCTTCCTGGAGGGTGGGCAGATACGCAGTATTTT
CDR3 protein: CASSLPGGWADTQYF

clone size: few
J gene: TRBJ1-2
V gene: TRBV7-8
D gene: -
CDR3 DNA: TGTGCCAGCAGCTTAGTTCGCGGCATGGACTATGGCTACACCTTC
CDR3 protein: CASSLVRGMDYGYTF